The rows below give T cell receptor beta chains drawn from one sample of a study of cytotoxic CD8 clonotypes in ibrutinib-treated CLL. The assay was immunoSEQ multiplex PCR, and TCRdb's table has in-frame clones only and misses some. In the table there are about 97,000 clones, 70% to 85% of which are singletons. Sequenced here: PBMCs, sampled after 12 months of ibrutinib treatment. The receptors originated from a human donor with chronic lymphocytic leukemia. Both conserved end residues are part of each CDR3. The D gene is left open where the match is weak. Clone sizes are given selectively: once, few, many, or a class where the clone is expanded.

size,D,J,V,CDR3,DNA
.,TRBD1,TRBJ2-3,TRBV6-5,CASRYRGHKDTQYF,TGTGCCAGCCGTTACAGGGGGCATAAAGATACGCAGTATTTT
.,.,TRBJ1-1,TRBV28,CASTLSMNTEAFF,TGTGCCAGCACCCTCAGCATGAACACTGAAGCTTTCTTT
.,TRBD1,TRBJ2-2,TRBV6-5,CASSYRGLAGELFF,TGTGCCAGCAGTTACAGGGGGCTTGCCGGGGAGCTGTTTTTT
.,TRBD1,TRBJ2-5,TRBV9,CASSKGTGVQETQYF,TGTGCCAGCAGCAAAGGGACAGGGGTTCAAGAGACCCAGTACTTC
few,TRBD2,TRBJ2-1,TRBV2,CASNRGTSVMNSYNEQFF,TGTGCCAGCAACCGCGGGACTAGCGTCATGAACTCCTACAATGAGCAGTTCTTC
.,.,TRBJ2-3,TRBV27,CASTPQGGGGTDTQYF,TGTGCCAGCACCCCCCAAGGGGGGGGTGGGACAGATACGCAGTATTTT
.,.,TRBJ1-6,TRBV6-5,CASSYGGGYNSPLHF,TGTGCCAGCAGTTACGGGGGCGGCTATAATTCACCCCTCCACTTT
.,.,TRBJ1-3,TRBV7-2,CASSAGDSRSGNTIYF,TGTGCCAGCAGCGCAGGTGACTCCCGCTCTGGAAACACCATATATTTT
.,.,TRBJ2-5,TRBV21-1,CASSKGTSGGETQYF,TGTGCCAGCAGCAAGGGAACTAGCGGGGGGGAGACCCAGTACTTC
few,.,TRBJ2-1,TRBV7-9,CASSLAQGHEQFF,TGTGCCAGCAGCTTAGCCCAGGGACATGAGCAGTTCTTC
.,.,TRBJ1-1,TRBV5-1,CARVEEENTEAFF,TGCGCCAGAGTAGAGGAAGAAAACACTGAAGCTTTCTTT
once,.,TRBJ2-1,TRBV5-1,CASVRGYSYNEQFF,TGCGCCAGTGTCCGGGGGTACTCCTACAATGAGCAGTTCTTC
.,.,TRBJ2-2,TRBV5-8,CASSLALGPTNTGELFF,TGTGCCAGCAGCTTGGCCTTGGGACCTACGAACACCGGGGAGCTGTTTTTT
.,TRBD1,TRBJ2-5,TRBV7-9,CASSKSGQGETQYF,TGTGCCAGCAGCAAGAGCGGACAGGGTGAGACCCAGTACTTC
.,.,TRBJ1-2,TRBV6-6,CASSYGGLDYGYTF,TGTGCCAGCAGTTACGGGGGTCTTGACTATGGCTACACCTTC
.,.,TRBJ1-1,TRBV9,CASSVRVGTEAFF,TGTGCCAGCAGCGTTCGAGTGGGGACTGAAGCTTTCTTT
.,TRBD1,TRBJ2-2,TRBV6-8,CASTGGTGGYTGELFF,TGTGCCAGCACCGGGGGCACAGGGGGATACACCGGGGAGCTGTTTTTT
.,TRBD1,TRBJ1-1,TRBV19,CASFQEDRDPPIEAFF,TGTGCCAGCTTCCAAGAGGACAGGGACCCCCCTATTGAAGCTTTCTTT
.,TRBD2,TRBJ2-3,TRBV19,CASSIDLSLLRGGTDTQYF,TGTGCCAGTAGTATAGATCTTTCTCTTCTGCGGGGGGGCACAGATACGCAGTATTTT
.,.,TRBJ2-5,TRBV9,CASSVAGGQQQETQYF,TGTGCCAGCAGCGTAGCTGGGGGGCAGCAGCAAGAGACCCAGTACTTC
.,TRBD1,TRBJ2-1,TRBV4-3,CASSLTGDDEQFF,TGCGCCAGCAGTCTAACAGGGGACGATGAGCAGTTCTTC
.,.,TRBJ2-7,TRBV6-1,CASRDSPQGQYEQYF,TGTGCCAGCAGGGACTCCCCACAGGGCCAGTACGAGCAGTACTTC
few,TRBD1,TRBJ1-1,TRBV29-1,CSVEWSGGNTEAFF,TGCAGCGTTGAATGGTCAGGGGGCAACACTGAAGCTTTCTTT
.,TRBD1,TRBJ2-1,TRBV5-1,CASSAQQGDNEQFF,TGCGCCAGCAGCGCCCAACAGGGGGACAATGAGCAGTTCTTC
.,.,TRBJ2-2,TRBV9,CASSVAGSGTGELFF,TGTGCCAGCAGCGTAGCAGGCTCGGGCACCGGGGAGCTGTTTTTT